Shown below are 10 T cell receptor beta chains from a single sample sequenced in a study of blood T cells in healthy people across ages. A J-beta primer mix and a sample-barcoded 5' primer were used in a second PCR of about 7 to 12 cycles. MiXCR, applied by TCRdb to the 5' RACE reads, yields one record per CDR3 protein. The sample has 1.2 million to 1.5 million distinct CDR3 sequences, approximately 59% seen once. The sequenced sample was blood. All receptors derive from a man younger than 35 in good health.

V gene TRBV7-9 combines with J gene TRBJ2-7; D unresolved. CDR1 and CDR2 from the germline V gene are SEHNR and FQNEAQ (reference sequence). V lost 5 bases and J 4 bases, leaving 12 bases between the germline ends. This CDR3 is 13 amino acids long. Here the CDR3 reads CASSPKGFYEQYF. The CDR3 nucleotides are TGTGCCAGCAGCCCAAAAGGGTTTTACGAGCAGTACTTC.

The chain carries TRBV7-2 and TRBJ1-1; D remains ambiguous. V lost 7 bases and J 6 bases, leaving 15 bases between the germline ends. This CDR3 region has 13 residues. The germline gives CDR1 SGHTA, CDR2 FQGNSA. The DNA for the CDR3 is TGTGCCAGCATCCCTTTATTGACCTCTGAAGCTTTCTTT. Translated: CASIPLLTSEAFF.

The chain combines TRBV6-5 with TRBJ2-5, with 7 nucleotides matching TRBD1. The CDR3 is 16 residues long. V lost 4 bases, J lost 3 bases, and 11 bases stayed unmatched. Looked up from germline, CDR1 is MNHEY and CDR2 is SVGAGI. CDR3 sequence (DNA): TGTGCCAGCAGTTTCGGGACAGCAAATCTAAAAGAGACCCAGTACTTC. Protein product: CASSFGTANLKETQYF.

This clonotype occurred a few times. V gene TRBV12-3 or TRBV12-4 combines with J gene TRBJ1-2, with TRBD1 as a possible D gene (5 bases). V lost 7 bases, J lost 8 bases, and 29 bases lay in between. The CDR3 is 17 amino acids. This chain's CDR3 is CASTHFGAGTELYGYTF. The CDR3 DNA reads TGTGCCAGCACCCATTTCGGGGCGGGGACGGAACTGTACGGCTACACCTTC.

The chain recombines TRBV5-1 with TRBJ1-1; D unresolved. The CDR3 is 15 amino acids. V was shortened by 1 base and J by 3 bases, with 13 bases between the two germline ends. The germline V gene encodes CDR1 SGHRS and CDR2 YFSETQ. CDR3: CASSLNRRSYTEAFF. DNA for the CDR3: TGCGCCAGCAGCTTGAACCGGAGGTCATACACTGAAGCTTTCTTT.

J is TRBJ2-1 and V is TRBV5-1; D not resolved. Trimming removed 4 bases at V and 9 bases at J, with 14 bases between. This CDR3 has 13 amino acids. Germline CDR1 and CDR2: SGHRS and YFSETQ. CDR3 sequence (DNA): TGCGCCAGCAGCCGCCAACCCGACGGTGAGCAGTTCTTC. Encoded protein: CASSRQPDGEQFF.

Only one count was recorded for this clonotype. CDR3 sequence (DNA): TGCGCCAGCAGCAGGACAACGGGACAGGGATTCTATGGCTACACCTTC. Translation gives CASSRTTGQGFYGYTF. V usage is TRBV5-1 and J usage is TRBJ1-2, with 9 nucleotides matching TRBD1. The CDR3 sequence is 16 residues long. Trimming at V came to 4 bases and at J to 4 bases, leaving 11 bases not matched to a gene. CDR1 and CDR2 (germline): SGHRS, YFSETQ. Using reference TRBV5-1 and TRBJ1-2 for the parts outside the CDR3, the full variable domain is KAGVTQTPRYLIKTRGQQVTLSCSPISGHRSVSWYQQTPGQGLQFLFEYFSETQRNKGNFPGRFSGRQFSNSRSEMNVSTLELGDSALYLCASSRTTGQGFYGYTFGSGTRLTVV.

Here the CDR3 DNA reads TGTGCCAGCAGTTGGGGGACTAGCTACGGCTACGAGCAGTACTTC. Its protein product is CASSWGTSYGYEQYF. The genes are TRBV6-6 and TRBJ2-7, with 9 bases matching TRBD2. V shed 4 bases, J shed 3 bases, and the junction held 7 bases outside the gene matches. CDR1 is MNHNY and CDR2 is SVGAGI in the germline V gene (reference sequence). CDR3 length equals 15 residues.

This clonotype was seen more than once but under ten times. The chain has TRBV21-1 and TRBJ2-2. TRBV21-1 is described as a pseudogene. This CDR3 comprises 16 residues. The CDR3 DNA follows: TGTGCCAGCAGCAAAGATTCCACCATAAACACCGGGGAGCTGTTTTTT. The encoded protein is CASSKDSTINTGELFF.

The chain joins TRBV11-2 to TRBJ1-1; D is perhaps TRBD1 (6 bases). This CDR3 contains 16 residues. V dropped 0 bases and J dropped 4 bases, with 15 bases sitting between them. Germline CDR1 is SGHAT and CDR2 is FQNNGV. The CDR3 reads CASSLERGGFATEAFF. As DNA, the CDR3 is TGTGCCAGCAGCTTAGAGAGAGGGGGGTTTGCCACTGAAGCTTTCTTT.